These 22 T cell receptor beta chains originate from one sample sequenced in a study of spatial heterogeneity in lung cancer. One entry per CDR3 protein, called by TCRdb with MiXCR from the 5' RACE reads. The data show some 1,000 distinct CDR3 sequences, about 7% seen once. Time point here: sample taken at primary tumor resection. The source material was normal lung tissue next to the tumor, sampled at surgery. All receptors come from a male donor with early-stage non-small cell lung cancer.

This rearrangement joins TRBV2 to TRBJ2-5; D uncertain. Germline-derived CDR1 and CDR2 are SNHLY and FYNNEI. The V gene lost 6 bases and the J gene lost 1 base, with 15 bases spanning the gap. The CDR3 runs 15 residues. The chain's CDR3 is CASRATAGRQETQYF. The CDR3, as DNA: TGTGCCAGCAGAGCGACGGCTGGTCGCCAAGAGACCCAGTACTTC.

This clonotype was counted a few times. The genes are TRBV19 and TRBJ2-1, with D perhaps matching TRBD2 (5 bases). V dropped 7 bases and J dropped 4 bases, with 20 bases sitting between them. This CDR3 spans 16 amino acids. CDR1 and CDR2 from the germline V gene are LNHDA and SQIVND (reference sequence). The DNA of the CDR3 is TGTGCCAGTACCACTAGGTATACTACCCTGTACAATGAGCAGTTCTTC. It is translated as CASTTRYTTLYNEQFF.

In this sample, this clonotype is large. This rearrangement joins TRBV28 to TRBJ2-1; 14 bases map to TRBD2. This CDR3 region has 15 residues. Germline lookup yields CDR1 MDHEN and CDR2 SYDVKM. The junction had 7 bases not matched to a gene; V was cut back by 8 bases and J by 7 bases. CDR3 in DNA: TGTGCCAGCGGAGCCGGGACTAGCGGGAGTAATGAGCAGTTCTTC. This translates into CASGAGTSGSNEQFF.

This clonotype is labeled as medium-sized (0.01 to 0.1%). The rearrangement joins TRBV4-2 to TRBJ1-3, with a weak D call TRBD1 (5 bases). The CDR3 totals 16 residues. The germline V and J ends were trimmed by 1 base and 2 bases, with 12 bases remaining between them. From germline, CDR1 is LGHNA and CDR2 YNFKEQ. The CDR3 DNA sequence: TGTGCCAGCAGCCAAGGGGGCAGAGGGGCTGGAAACACCATATATTTT. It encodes CASSQGGRGAGNTIYF.

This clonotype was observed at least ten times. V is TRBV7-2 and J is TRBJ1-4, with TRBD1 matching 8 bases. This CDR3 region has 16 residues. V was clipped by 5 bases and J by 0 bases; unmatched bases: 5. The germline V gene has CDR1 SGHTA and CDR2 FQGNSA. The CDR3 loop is CASSPQTGATNEKLFF. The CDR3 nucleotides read TGTGCCAGCAGCCCCCAGACAGGGGCAACTAATGAAAAACTGTTTTTT.

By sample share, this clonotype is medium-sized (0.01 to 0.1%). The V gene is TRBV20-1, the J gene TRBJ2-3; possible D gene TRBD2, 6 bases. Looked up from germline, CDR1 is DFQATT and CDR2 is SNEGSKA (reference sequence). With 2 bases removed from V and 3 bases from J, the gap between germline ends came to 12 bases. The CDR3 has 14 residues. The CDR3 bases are TGCAGTGCTAGATGGCCCGGGAGTACAGATACGCAGTATTTT. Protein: CSARWPGSTDTQYF.

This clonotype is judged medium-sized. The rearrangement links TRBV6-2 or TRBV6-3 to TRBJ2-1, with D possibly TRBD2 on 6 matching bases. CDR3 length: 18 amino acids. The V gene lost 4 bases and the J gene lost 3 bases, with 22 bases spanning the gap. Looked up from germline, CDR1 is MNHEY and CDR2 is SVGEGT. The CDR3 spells CASSLSGSASAYYNEQFF. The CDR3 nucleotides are TGTGCCAGCAGTTTATCTGGGTCGGCTAGCGCTTACTACAATGAGCAGTTCTTC.

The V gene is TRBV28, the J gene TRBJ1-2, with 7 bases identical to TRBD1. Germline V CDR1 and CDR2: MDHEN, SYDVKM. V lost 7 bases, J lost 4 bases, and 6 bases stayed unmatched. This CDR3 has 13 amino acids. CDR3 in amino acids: CASNINRGYGYTF. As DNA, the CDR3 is TGTGCCAGCAACATTAACAGGGGCTATGGCTACACCTTC.

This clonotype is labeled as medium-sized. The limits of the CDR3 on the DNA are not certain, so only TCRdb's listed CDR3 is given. The CDR3 here is CISVPQEGGEKLFF. The chain joins TRBV7-5 to TRBJ1-4. TRBV7-5 is recorded as a pseudogene. The CDR3 length is 14 residues, termini included.

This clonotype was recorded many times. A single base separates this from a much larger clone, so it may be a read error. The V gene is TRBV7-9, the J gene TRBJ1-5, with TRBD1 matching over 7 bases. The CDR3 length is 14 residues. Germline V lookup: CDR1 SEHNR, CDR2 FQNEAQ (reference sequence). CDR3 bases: TGTGACAGCAGCCCAGGGGGACACAATCAGCCCCAGCATTTT. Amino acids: CDSSPGGHNQPQHF.

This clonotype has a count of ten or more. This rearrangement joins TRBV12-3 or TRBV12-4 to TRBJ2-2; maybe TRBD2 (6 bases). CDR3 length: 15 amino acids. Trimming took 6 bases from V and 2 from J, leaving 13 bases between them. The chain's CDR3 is CASRSGTGNTGELFF. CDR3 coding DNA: TGTGCCAGCAGGTCCGGGACTGGAAACACCGGGGAGCTGTTTTTT.

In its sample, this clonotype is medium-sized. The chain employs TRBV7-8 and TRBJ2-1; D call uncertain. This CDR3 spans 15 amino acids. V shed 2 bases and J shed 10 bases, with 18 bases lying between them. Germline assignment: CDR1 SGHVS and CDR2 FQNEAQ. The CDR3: CASSLSRRSPVEQFF. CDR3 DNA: TGTGCCAGCAGCTTAAGTCGTCGCAGCCCCGTAGAGCAGTTCTTC. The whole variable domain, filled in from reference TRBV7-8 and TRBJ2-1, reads GAGVSQSPRYKVAKRGQDVALRCDPISGHVSLFWYQQALGQGPEFLTYFQNEAQLDKSGLPSDRFFAERPEGSVSTLKIQRTQQEDSAVYLCASSLSRRSPVEQFFGPGTRLTVL.

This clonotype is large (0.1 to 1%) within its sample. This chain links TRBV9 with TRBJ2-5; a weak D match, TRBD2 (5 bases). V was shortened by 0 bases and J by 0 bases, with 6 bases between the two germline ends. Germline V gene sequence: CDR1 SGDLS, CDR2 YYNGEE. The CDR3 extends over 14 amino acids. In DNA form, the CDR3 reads TGTGCCAGCAGCGTAGGCGGGCACCAAGAGACCCAGTACTTC. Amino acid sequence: CASSVGGHQETQYF.

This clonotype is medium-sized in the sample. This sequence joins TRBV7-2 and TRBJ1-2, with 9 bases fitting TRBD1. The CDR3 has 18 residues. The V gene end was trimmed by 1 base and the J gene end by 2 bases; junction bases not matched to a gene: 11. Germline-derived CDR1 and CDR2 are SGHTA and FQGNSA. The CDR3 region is CASSLVSSGQGRNYGYTF. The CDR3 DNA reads TGTGCCAGCAGCTTAGTTTCGTCCGGACAGGGGAGGAACTATGGCTACACCTTC. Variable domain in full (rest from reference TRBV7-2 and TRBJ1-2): GAGVSQSPSNKVTEKGKDVELRCDPISGHTALYWYRQSLGQGLEFLIYFQGNSAPDKSGLPSDRFSAERTGGSVSTLTIQRTQQEDSAVYLCASSLVSSGQGRNYGYTFGSGTRLTVV.

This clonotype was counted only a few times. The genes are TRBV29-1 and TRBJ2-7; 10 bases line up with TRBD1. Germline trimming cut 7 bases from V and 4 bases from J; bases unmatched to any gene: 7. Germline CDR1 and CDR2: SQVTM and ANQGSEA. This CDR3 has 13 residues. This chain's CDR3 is CSAKTGGLYEQYF. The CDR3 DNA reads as TGCAGCGCTAAGACAGGGGGCTTGTACGAGCAGTACTTC.

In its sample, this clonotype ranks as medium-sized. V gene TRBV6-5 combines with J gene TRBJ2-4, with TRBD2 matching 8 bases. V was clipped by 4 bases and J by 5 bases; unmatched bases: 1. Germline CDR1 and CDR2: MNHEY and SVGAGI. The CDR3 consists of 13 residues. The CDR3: CASSLRGENIQYF. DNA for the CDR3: TGTGCCAGCAGTTTGCGGGGGGAAAACATTCAGTACTTC.

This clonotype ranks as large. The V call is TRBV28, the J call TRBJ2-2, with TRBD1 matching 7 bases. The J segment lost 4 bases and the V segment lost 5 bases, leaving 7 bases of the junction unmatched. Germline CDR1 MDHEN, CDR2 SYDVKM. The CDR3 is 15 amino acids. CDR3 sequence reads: CASSPTTGSTGELFF. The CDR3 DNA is TGTGCCAGCAGTCCGACGACAGGGTCCACCGGGGAGCTGTTTTTT.

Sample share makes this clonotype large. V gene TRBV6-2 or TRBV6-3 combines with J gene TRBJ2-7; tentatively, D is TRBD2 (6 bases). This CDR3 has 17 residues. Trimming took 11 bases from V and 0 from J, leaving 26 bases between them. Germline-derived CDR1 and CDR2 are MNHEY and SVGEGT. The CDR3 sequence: CAGRGYAADGSSYEQYF. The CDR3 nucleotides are TGTGCCGGCCGGGGGTATGCAGCTGACGGGAGCTCCTACGAGCAGTACTTC.

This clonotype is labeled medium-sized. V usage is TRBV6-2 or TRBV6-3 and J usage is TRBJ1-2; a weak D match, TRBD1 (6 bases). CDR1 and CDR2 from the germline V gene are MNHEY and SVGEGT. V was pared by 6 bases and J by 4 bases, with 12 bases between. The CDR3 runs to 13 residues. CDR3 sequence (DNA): TGTGCCAGCAGGGGGACATCAACCTATGGCTACACCTTC. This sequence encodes CASRGTSTYGYTF.

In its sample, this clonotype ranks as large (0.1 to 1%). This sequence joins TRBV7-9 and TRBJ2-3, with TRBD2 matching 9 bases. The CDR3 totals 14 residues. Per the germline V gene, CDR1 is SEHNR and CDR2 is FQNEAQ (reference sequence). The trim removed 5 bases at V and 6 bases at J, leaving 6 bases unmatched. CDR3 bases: TGTGCCAGCAGCCGGACTAGCGCAGGGGATACGCAGTATTTT. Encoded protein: CASSRTSAGDTQYF.

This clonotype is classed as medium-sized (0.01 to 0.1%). The CDR3, as DNA: TGTGCCTGGAGTGGAGGGACAGGGGGTGGGAATGAGCAGTTCTTC. Its protein is CAWSGGTGGGNEQFF. V is TRBV30 and J is TRBJ2-1, with 11 bases fitting TRBD1. The V gene end was trimmed by 1 base and the J gene end by 7 bases; junction bases not matched to a gene: 6. The germline gives CDR1 GTSNPN, CDR2 SVGIG (reference sequence). This CDR3 comprises 15 residues.

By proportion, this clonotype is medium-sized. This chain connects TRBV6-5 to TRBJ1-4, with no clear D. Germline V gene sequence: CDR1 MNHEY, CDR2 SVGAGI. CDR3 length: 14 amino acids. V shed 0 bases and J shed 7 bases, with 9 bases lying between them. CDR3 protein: CASSYSQNTEKLFF. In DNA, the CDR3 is TGTGCCAGCAGTTACTCCCAGAATACTGAAAAACTGTTTTTT.